The clone carrying this T cell receptor (beta chain) has only one observation. Its antigen remains unidentified. Germline V lookup: CDR1 SGHRS, CDR2 YFSETQ. V lost 0 bases to trimming and J lost 10 bases, with 11 bases between them. This CDR3 is 13 amino acids long. This sample was included in a study of shared clonotypes between healthy human individuals. For every subset, genomic DNA was evenly distributed across several immunoSEQ plates. This table comes from immunoSEQ multiplex PCR, and its TCRdb copy is limited to in-frame clones, with some not included. The sample has about 1 million clones; approximately 70% are singletons. The study's findings and limits: Compared with memory subsets, naive subsets generally had larger estimated richness. Despite large depth, rarefaction showed incomplete sorted-subset sequencing.

This receptor was obtained from a man younger than 30 in good health. Sequencing was carried out using memory CD4+ T cells sorted from blood. As to subset: CD45RA-negative fraction. The genes are TRBV5-1 and TRBJ2-1, with a weak D call TRBD1 (6 bases). Written as DNA, the CDR3 is TGCGCCAGCAGCTTGGCGGGACATCTAGAGCAGTTCTTC. It specifies CASSLAGHLEQFF. The entire variable domain, with the rest obtained from reference TRBV5-1 and TRBJ2-1, is as follows: KAGVTQTPRYLIKTRGQQVTLSCSPISGHRSVSWYQQTPGQGLQFLFEYFSETQRNKGNFPGRFSGRQFSNSRSEMNVSTLELGDSALYLCASSLAGHLEQFFGPGTRLTVL.